This TCR beta chain derives from a study of shared clonotypes between healthy human individuals (dated by TCRdb to about 2020). Background on the whole study: The cohort comprised a couple of women and a few men aged 18 to 49 years. Per donor, leukapheresis produced somewhere between about 0.8 and 9 billion PBMCs. The study deeply sequenced blood TCR repertoires of about five healthy adults to estimate repertoire size and the extent of clonotype sharing between individuals. For each donor, CD4 naive and CD4 memory were each given three plates, CD8 naive was given two plates, and CD8 memory was given one plate. Libraries were prepared and TCR repertoires were sequenced by different laboratories using diverse techniques, in order to increase sequencing depth and limit assay-specific biases.

For the CD8 naive samples, CD45RO-negative cells were positively selected for CCR7, yielding a CD45RA+CCR7+ population from which TemRA cells were excluded. The donors were healthy, HIV-negative adults who had no recently reported acute infections or vaccinations. Only Caucasian adults living in Nashville, Tennessee, USA were represented among the donors. Blood was collected by leukapheresis, and PBMCs were isolated by Ficoll-Histopaque density gradient centrifugation and then cryopreserved in liquid nitrogen vapor phase. Purity and quantity of every magnetically sorted T cell population were checked by analytical flow cytometry. Genomic DNA was isolated from each sorted fraction and quantified by UV absorbance on a Nanodrop 2000c. What the research found in general, with its limitations: Sampling was limited to blood, and TCR repertoires in tissue likely differ from TCR repertoires in blood. Rarefaction of sorted-subset datasets indicated incomplete sequencing despite the large sequencing depth. Approximately 5% of naive CD4, 3.5% of naive CD8, roughly 2.4% of memory CD4, and less than 0.45% of memory CD8 clonotypes were shared across a few donors. The genetic and exposure-history diversity represented was limited by the small number of donors. Based on pairwise subsampling, the degree of clonotype sharing among donors was expected to be affected by sequencing depth. Clonotypes shared by all four sorted-subset donors showed higher generation probabilities than non-shared clonotypes. Larger estimated clonotype richness was generally found for naive subsets than for memory subsets.

TCR CDR3 regions were amplified from genomic DNA by multiplex PCR using the deep immunoSEQ assay. Genomic DNA extracted from each cell subset was distributed evenly over all wells of several immunoSEQ 96-well plates, and each plate served as one replicate. For sorted subsets, about 200 ng genomic DNA, equal to approximately 30,000 T cell genomes, was loaded into each replicate PCR. Purified libraries were measured with a Qubit 3.0 fluorometer, size-checked on a Bioanalyzer 2100, and measured again with the KAPA Library Quantification kit. Every immunoSEQ 96-well plate was sequenced on a separate single-read 150-cycle Illumina NextSeq 550 flow cell. Under the source paper's analysis protocol: The immunoSEQ output contained only junctional sequences without quality scores, so filtering could not match that applied to full-length reads. To assign V/J genes and CDR3, sequences were annotated using PyIR, a Python wrapper for IgBLAST v1.9, with IMGT germline references. Reads were removed for weak V/J assignments (E-value above 1e-6), missing CDR3, stop codons, out-of-frame junctions, or ambiguous translated residues. V3J clonotypes were defined as sequences sharing an identical inferred V gene, J gene, and CDR3 amino acid sequence. Percentage overlap between repertoires was calculated by dividing the number of shared unique clonotypes by the size of the smaller repertoire. Richness of each repertoire was evaluated using RTK rarefaction, the Chao1 estimator, and Recon v2.1 estimates of unobserved clonotypes. OLGA was used to compute generation probabilities for all TCRbeta clonotypes that the gDNA method yielded from a few donors. What TCRdb holds here is the immuneACCESS table cut down to in-frame rearrangements. Part of the clones is not present; checked against another copy, under half of the missing clones reflect an unresolved V gene, and the others are unexplained. V and J calls and clone size are as listed in that table; D and trimming were resolved from the DNA. This sample has about 2 million clones in its table, and about 95% of those were observed once. The ten largest clones capture 0.85% to 1.3% of the sample.

Concerning this clone: Its antigen remains unidentified. The sample holds no much larger clone one base away, and base qualities are not on file.

The source of this sequence is a man younger than 35 in good health. The sequencing sample was made of naive CD8+ T cells sorted from blood. This specimen's cell subset or site label, interpreted: CD45RA+CCR7+.

The DNA sequence reads TGTGCCAGCAGTTTCGGGACAGGGCGGGTTGGCTACACCTTC. This gives the protein CASSFGTGRVGYTF. The chain is encoded by TRBV28 joined to TRBJ1-2; 9 of the junction bases match TRBD1. CDR3 length: 14 amino acids, cysteine to phenylalanine. CDR3 DNA only is kept here, 42 bases in frame from base 1. V is trimmed back by 3 bases and J by 7 bases, and the junction contains 6 bases that no gene match accounts for. As encoded in the germline V gene, CDR1 is MDHEN while CDR2 is SYDVKM.